A selection of T cell receptor beta chains follows, all from one sample in a study of T cells in Graves' hyperthyroidism and ophthalmopathy. Each CDR3 protein is one row after TCRdb ran MiXCR on the multiplex PCR reads. The repertoire holds hundreds of thousands of distinct CDR3 sequences, 40% to 55% seen once, with about 7% in the top ten. Sequenced input: peripheral blood or thyroid tissue (not recorded which). These receptors were obtained from an adult man with Graves' disease, either hyperthyroidism or ophthalmopathy (not recorded which). The CDR3 runs from the conserved cysteine through the conserved F or W. D genes are given only for firm matches. Clone size is not always given. Where it is, it says once, few, many or a class for expanded clones.

D gene,J gene,V gene,clone size,CDR3 DNA,CDR3 protein
-,TRBJ2-7,TRBV7-9,few,TGTGCCAGCAGCTCCAGAGGAGGTCCGTACGAGCAGTACTTC,CASSSRGGPYEQYF
-,TRBJ1-3,TRBV10-3,-,TGTGCCATCAGCCCCCGACAGTCGGGAAACACCATATATTTT,CAISPRQSGNTIYF
-,TRBJ1-1,TRBV29-1,few,TGCAGCGTTTTGGAACCGAACACTGAAGCTTTCTTT,CSVLEPNTEAFF
-,TRBJ1-5,TRBV7-8,-,TGTGCCAGTAGTGTGTTCGAAGTTTATAGCAATCAGCCCCAGCATTTT,CASSVFEVYSNQPQHF
TRBD2,TRBJ2-7,TRBV20-1,-,TGCAGTGCCCTCAGGGGGGCTAGCGGGGGGTGGTACGAGCAGTACTTC,CSALRGASGGWYEQYF
TRBD1,TRBJ2-2,TRBV19,once,TGTGCCAGTAGTATAGATACAGGGGGCGCCGCCGGGGAGCTGTTTTTT,CASSIDTGGAAGELFF
TRBD1,TRBJ1-4,TRBV6-1,-,TGTGCCAGCAGGGTGGGACAGGGATATGAAAAACTGTTTTTT,CASRVGQGYEKLFF
TRBD2,TRBJ2-3,TRBV7-9,few,TGTGCCAGCAGAAGGACTAGCGATGTAGATACGCAGTATTTT,CASRRTSDVDTQYF
-,TRBJ1-6,TRBV10-2,-,TGCGCCAGCAGTGAGTCGAAGCCAGGGGATAATTCACCCCTCCACTTT,CASSESKPGDNSPLHF
-,TRBJ1-4,TRBV7-9,few,TGTGCCAGCAGCCGGACCGGCGCGTTTCGCGGAAATGAAAAACTGTTTTTT,CASSRTGAFRGNEKLFF
TRBD1,TRBJ1-4,TRBV12-3/TRBV12-4,few,TGTGCCAGCAGCAGACCTCCGGGACAGGGCGGGGCTAATGAAAAACTGTTTTTT,CASSRPPGQGGANEKLFF
-,TRBJ1-5,TRBV7-9,many,TGTGCCAGCAGCTTAGGGCAGGGCCACAATCAGCCCCAGCATTTT,CASSLGQGHNQPQHF
-,TRBJ2-5,TRBV7-9,-,TGTGCCAGCAGCTCAGGGACATTGGCTCAAGAGACCCAGTACTTC,CASSSGTLAQETQYF
TRBD1,TRBJ1-6,TRBV20-1,few,TGCAGTGCCACGAGGCCCGGGACAGGGGAATTTTCACCCCTCCACTTT,CSATRPGTGEFSPLHF
-,TRBJ2-3,TRBV20-1,-,TGCAGTGCTAGAGATTCCGGCACAGATACGCAGTATTTT,CSARDSGTDTQYF
TRBD1,TRBJ1-6,TRBV7-8,-,TGTGCCAGCAAGGACAGGGGACGCTCACCCCTCCACTTT,CASKDRGRSPLHF
-,TRBJ2-2,TRBV13,-,TGTGCCAGCAGTGATCTCAGGGTGACGAACACCGGGGAGCTGTTTTTT,CASSDLRVTNTGELFF
TRBD1,TRBJ1-1,TRBV7-8,-,TGTGCCAGCAGCCCCCAAGGACAGGGGGACACTGAAGCTTTCTTT,CASSPQGQGDTEAFF
TRBD1,TRBJ1-1,TRBV19,many,TGTGCCAGTAGTTCGACAGGGCTTATGAACACTGAAGCTTTCTTT,CASSSTGLMNTEAFF
TRBD1,TRBJ1-2,TRBV11-2,-,TGTGCCAGCAGCGTCGCCAGGGGGGTATATGGCTACACCTTC,CASSVARGVYGYTF
-,TRBJ1-4,TRBV7-6,-,TGTGCTAGCAGCCCCCGGGCCGGGGGACCACTGTTTTTT,CASSPRAGGPLFF
-,TRBJ2-2,TRBV7-8,-,TGTGCCAGCAGCTTAGGGGGGGGCCGAGGCACCGGGGAGCTGTTTTTT,CASSLGGGRGTGELFF
TRBD1,TRBJ1-5,TRBV12-3/TRBV12-4,many,TGTGCCAGCAGTTTAGGCAGGGGGATCAATCAGCCCCAGCATTTT,CASSLGRGINQPQHF
-,TRBJ1-2,TRBV6-5,-,TGTGCCAGCAGTTACTCCCAGGGAAACTATGGCTACACCTTC,CASSYSQGNYGYTF
TRBD1,TRBJ1-1,TRBV19,-,TGTGCCAGTATTACACAGACAGGGATGAACACTGAAGCTTTCTTT,CASITQTGMNTEAFF
TRBD1,TRBJ1-1,TRBV10-3,few,TGTGCCAGCAGTTACGCAAGACAGGGGGACAACACTGAAGCTTTCTTT,CASSYARQGDNTEAFF